This T cell receptor (beta chain) was sequenced for a study of T cell repertoires in cytomegalovirus infection. Study in general: Peptides in the study included HLA-C-restricted and HLA-B-restricted CMV epitopes. Public TCR beta signature analysis indicated the presence of both CMV infection and matching HLA type.

Findings and limits, study-wide: The ex vivo response was dominated by HLA-C-restricted CMV-specific TCR beta clonotypes. There were carriers of CMV plus the relevant HLA, and cumulative public TCR beta family frequency identified them.

Remarks on this clonotype: Its antigen is not identified.

In TCRdb, the reads were re-called with MiXCR into one record per CDR3 protein. The sample shows approximately 910,000 distinct CDR3 sequences, around 30% of them seen only once. The sequenced sample was cultured CD8+ T cells from PBMCs, obtained from culture after CMV antigen stimulation. This clonotype was sampled from a human donor in good health (CMV status not recorded). Some clones in this sample may be carry-over from other donors' samples.

As DNA, the CDR3 is TGTGCCAGTAGTCCCCGGACAGATTGGGGCTACACCTTC. Amino acid sequence: CASSPRTDWGYTF. The chain employs TRBV19 and TRBJ1-2; a weak D match, TRBD1 (6 bases). This CDR3 is 13 amino acids long. V was clipped by 5 bases and J by 8 bases, with 15 bases between them. Germline-derived CDR1 and CDR2 are LNHDA and SQIVND (reference sequence).